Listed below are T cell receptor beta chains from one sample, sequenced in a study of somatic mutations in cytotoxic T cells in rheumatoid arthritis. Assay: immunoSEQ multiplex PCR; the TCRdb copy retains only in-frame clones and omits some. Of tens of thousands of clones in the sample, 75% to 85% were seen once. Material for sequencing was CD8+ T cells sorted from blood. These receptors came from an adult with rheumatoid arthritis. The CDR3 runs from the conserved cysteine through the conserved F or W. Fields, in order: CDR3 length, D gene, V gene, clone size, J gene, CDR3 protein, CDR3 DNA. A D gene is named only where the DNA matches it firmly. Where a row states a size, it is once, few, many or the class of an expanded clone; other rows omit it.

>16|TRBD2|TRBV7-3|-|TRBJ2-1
CASTDLGGRPYNEQFF
TGTGCCAGCACGGATCTGGGCGGGAGGCCGTACAATGAGCAGTTCTTC
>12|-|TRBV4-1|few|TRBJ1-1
CASSHGDTEAFF
TGCGCCAGCAGCCACGGCGACACTGAAGCTTTCTTT
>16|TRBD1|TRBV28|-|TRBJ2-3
CASRQYRGLSTDTQYF
TGTGCCAGCAGGCAATACAGGGGGCTGAGCACAGATACGCAGTATTTT
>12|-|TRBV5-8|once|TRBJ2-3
CASSLSTDTQYF
TGTGCCAGCAGCTTATCCACAGATACGCAGTATTTT
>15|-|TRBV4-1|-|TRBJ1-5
CASSLAAATWQPQHF
TGCGCCAGCAGCCTTGCGGCAGCTACATGGCAGCCCCAGCATTTT
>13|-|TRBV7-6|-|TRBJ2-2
CASSLAGSGELFF
TGTGCCAGCAGCTTAGCGGGGTCCGGGGAGCTGTTTTTT
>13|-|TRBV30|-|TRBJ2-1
CAWSQDSMNEQFF
TGTGCCTGGAGTCAGGACAGTATGAATGAGCAGTTCTTC
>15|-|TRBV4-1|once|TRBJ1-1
CASSVRAQGNTEAFF
TGCGCCAGCAGCGTAAGAGCGCAGGGGAACACTGAAGCTTTCTTT
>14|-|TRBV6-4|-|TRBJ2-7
CASTPLGRAYEQYF
TGTGCCAGCACCCCCTTGGGCCGAGCCTACGAGCAGTACTTC
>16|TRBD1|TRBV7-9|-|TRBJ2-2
CASRRDRGRNTGELFF
TGTGCCAGCAGACGCGACAGGGGGCGCAACACCGGGGAGCTGTTTTTT
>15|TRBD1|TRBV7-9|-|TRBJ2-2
CASSQQGANTGELFF
TGTGCCAGCAGCCAACAGGGGGCGAACACCGGGGAGCTGTTTTTT
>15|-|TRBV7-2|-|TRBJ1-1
CARREQAIMNTEAFF
TGTGCCAGGCGGGAACAGGCCATAATGAACACTGAAGCTTTCTTT
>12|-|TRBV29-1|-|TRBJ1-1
CSVRGRNTEAFF
TGCAGCGTCAGGGGAAGGAACACTGAAGCTTTCTTT
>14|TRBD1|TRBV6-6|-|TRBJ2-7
CATSPGQGSYEQYF
TGTGCCACTTCGCCGGGACAGGGCTCCTACGAGCAGTACTTC
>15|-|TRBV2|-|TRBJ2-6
CASMGNSPGANVLTF
TGTGCCAGCATGGGGAACTCCCCTGGGGCCAACGTCCTGACTTTC
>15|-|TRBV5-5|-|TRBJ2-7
CASSLEWDTYYEQYF
TGTGCCAGCAGCTTAGAGTGGGACACCTACTACGAGCAGTACTTC
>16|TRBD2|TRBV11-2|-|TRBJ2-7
CASSLEAGGSTSEQYF
TGTGCCAGCAGCTTAGAGGCGGGGGGTTCTACGAGTGAGCAGTACTTC
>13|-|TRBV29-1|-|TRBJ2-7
CSVHLAPTYEQYF
TGCAGCGTGCACCTAGCGCCTACCTACGAGCAGTACTTC
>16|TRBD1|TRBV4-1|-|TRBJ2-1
CASSQETGGSRNEQFF
TGCGCCAGCAGCCAAGAGACAGGGGGGTCCCGCAATGAGCAGTTCTTC
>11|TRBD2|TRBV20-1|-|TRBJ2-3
CSARGGRWEYF
TGCAGTGCTAGAGGCGGGAGATGGGAGTATTTT
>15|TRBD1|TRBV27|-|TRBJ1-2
CASSLGGGGNYGYTF
TGTGCCAGCAGTTTAGGAGGAGGGGGCAACTATGGCTACACCTTC
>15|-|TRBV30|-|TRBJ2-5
CAWSVPYLEYETQYF
TGTGCCTGGAGTGTGCCCTACCTGGAGTACGAGACCCAGTACTTC
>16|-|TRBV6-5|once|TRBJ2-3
CASSYGAAEGADTQYF
TGTGCCAGCAGTTACGGGGCAGCCGAGGGTGCAGATACGCAGTATTTT
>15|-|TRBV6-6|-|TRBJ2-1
CASSYSSVIVHEQFF
TGTGCCAGCAGTTACTCTTCAGTAATTGTACATGAGCAGTTCTTC
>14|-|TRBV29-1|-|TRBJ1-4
CSVSDSSTNEKLFF
TGCAGCGTTTCGGACAGTTCAACTAATGAAAAACTGTTTTTT
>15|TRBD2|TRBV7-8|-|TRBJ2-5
CASRPTGGAKETQYF
TGTGCCAGCAGACCAACCGGGGGGGCGAAAGAGACCCAGTACTTC
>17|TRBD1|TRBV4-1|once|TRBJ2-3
CASSRTMDRSVPDTQYF
TGCGCCAGCAGCCGTACAATGGACAGGTCGGTACCAGATACGCAGTATTTT
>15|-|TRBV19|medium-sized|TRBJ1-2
CASSDLGGPSYGYTF
TGTGCCAGTAGCGATCTGGGGGGCCCCTCTTATGGCTACACCTTC
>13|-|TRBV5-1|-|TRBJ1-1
CASSPPGRGEAFF
TGCGCCAGCAGCCCTCCGGGGAGGGGTGAAGCTTTCTTT
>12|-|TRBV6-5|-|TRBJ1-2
CASSLGGSGYTF
TGTGCCAGCAGTTTAGGGGGATCCGGCTACACCTTC
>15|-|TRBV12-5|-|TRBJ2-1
CASVSGKKSYNEQFF
TGTGCTAGTGTTTCAGGGAAAAAGTCCTACAATGAGCAGTTCTTC
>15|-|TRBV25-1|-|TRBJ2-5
CASSPGSPLGETQYF
TGTGCCAGCAGTCCCGGGTCCCCCCTGGGAGAGACCCAGTACTTC
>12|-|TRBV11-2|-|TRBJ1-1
CASSFTRQEAFF
TGTGCCAGCAGCTTCACCCGCCAGGAAGCTTTCTTT
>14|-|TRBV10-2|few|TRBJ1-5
CASSRDPGNQPQHF
TGCGCCAGCAGCCGTGACCCAGGGAATCAGCCCCAGCATTTT
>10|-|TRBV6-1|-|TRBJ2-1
CASLANEQFF
TGTGCCAGCTTAGCCAATGAGCAGTTCTTC
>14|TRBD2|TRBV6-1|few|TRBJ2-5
CASGTSGGAETQYF
TGTGCCAGCGGGACTAGCGGGGGGGCGGAGACCCAGTACTTC
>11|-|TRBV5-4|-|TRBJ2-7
CACGVGSEQYF
TGTGCCTGCGGGGTAGGGAGCGAGCAGTACTTC
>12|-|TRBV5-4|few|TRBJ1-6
CASSQGLGPLHF
TGTGCCAGCAGCCAGGGTCTGGGGCCCCTCCACTTT
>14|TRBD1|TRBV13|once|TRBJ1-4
CASSVRDRAEKLFF
TGTGCCAGCAGCGTCCGGGACAGGGCTGAAAAACTGTTTTTT
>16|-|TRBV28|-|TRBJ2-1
CASRFAGTFSYNEQFF
TGTGCCAGCAGATTCGCGGGGACATTCTCCTACAATGAGCAGTTCTTC
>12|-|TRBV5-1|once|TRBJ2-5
CASSFNRESAYF
TGCGCCAGCAGCTTCAACAGGGAATCCGCGTACTTC
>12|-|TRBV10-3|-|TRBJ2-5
CAISESQETQYF
TGTGCCATCAGTGAGTCCCAAGAGACCCAGTACTTC
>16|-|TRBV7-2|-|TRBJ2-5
CASSFQGGTGTETQYF
TGTGCCAGCAGCTTTCAGGGGGGGACAGGTACGGAGACCCAGTACTTC
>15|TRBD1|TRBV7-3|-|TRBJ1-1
CASSLSAGGNTEAFF
TGTGCCAGCAGCTTATCGGCAGGGGGCAACACTGAAGCTTTCTTT
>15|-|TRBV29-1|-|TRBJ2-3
CSADDPWMGTDTQYF
TGCAGCGCTGACGATCCTTGGATGGGCACAGATACGCAGTATTTT
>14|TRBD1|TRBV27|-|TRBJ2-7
CASSFRQGRDEQYF
TGTGCCAGCAGTTTCAGACAGGGTCGCGACGAGCAGTACTTC
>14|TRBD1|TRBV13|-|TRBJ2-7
CASSPGQVFYEQYF
TGTGCCAGCAGCCCGGGACAGGTTTTCTACGAGCAGTACTTC
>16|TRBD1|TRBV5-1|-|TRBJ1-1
CASSQGQGGSNTEAFF
TGCGCCAGCAGCCAGGGACAGGGGGGGAGTAACACTGAAGCTTTCTTT
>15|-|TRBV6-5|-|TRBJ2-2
CASSYEQPGTGELFF
TGTGCCAGCAGTTACGAGCAGCCTGGCACCGGGGAGCTGTTTTTT
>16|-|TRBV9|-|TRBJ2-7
CASSPANGAAPYEQYF
TGTGCCAGCAGCCCCGCGAACGGCGCTGCCCCCTACGAGCAGTACTTC
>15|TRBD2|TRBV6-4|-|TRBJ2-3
CASSDVRDYTDTQYF
TGTGCCAGCAGCGACGTCCGGGACTACACAGATACGCAGTATTTT
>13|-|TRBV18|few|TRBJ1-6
CAGKTAGSSPLHF
TGTGCCGGCAAGACGGCCGGTTCTTCACCCCTCCACTTT
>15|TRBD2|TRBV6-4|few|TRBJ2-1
CASSDSTSGSNEQFF
TGTGCCAGCAGTGACTCGACTAGCGGGAGCAATGAGCAGTTCTTC
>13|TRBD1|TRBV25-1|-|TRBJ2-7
CASKGQGDYEQYF
TGTGCCAGCAAAGGACAGGGAGATTACGAGCAGTACTTC
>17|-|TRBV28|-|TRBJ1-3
CASSLSGGPSSGNTIYF
TGTGCCAGCAGTTTGTCGGGTGGCCCAAGCAGTGGAAACACCATATATTTT
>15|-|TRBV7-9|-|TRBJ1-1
CASSLFVGRITEAFF
TGTGCCAGCAGCTTATTTGTGGGGCGGATTACTGAAGCTTTCTTT
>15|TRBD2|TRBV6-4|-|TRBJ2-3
CASSPTSGGADTQYF
TGTGCCAGCAGTCCCACTAGCGGGGGGGCGGATACGCAGTATTTT
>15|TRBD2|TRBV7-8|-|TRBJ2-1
CASSLELAEYNEQFF
TGTGCCAGCAGCTTAGAGCTAGCGGAATACAATGAGCAGTTCTTC